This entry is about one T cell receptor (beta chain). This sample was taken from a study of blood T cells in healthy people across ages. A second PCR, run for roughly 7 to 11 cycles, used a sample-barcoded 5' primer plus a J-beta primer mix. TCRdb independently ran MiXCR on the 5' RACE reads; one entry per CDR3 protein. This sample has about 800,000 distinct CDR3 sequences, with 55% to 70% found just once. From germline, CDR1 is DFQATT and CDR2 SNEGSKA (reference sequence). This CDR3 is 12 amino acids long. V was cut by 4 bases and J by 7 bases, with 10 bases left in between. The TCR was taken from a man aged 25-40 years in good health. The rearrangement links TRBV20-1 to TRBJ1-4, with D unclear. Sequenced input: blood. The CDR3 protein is CSATGPGEKLFF. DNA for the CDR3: TGCAGTGCTACCGGGCCAGGTGAAAAACTGTTTTTT.